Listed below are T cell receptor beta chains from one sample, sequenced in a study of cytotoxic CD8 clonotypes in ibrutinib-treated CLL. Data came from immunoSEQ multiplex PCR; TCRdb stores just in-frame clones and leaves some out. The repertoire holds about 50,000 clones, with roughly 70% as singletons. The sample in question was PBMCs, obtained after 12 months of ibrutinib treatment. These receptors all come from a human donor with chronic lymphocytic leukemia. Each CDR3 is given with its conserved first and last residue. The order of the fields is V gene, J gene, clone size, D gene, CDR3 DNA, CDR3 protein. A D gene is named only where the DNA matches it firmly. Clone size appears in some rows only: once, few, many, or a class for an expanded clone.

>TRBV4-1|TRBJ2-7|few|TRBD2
TGCGCCAGCAGCCAAGGTCTAGCGGGGAATTCCTACGAGCAGTACTTC
CASSQGLAGNSYEQYF
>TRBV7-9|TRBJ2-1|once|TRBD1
TGTGCCAGCAGCCCCCCCGGACAGGGTGCGAATGAGCAGTTCTTC
CASSPPGQGANEQFF
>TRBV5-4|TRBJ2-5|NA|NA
TGTGCCAGCAGCCCCGGGGACACGTCCTTTGAGACCCAGTACTTC
CASSPGDTSFETQYF
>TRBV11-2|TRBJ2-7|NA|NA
TGTGCCAGCAGCTTATACAGATACTACGAGCAGTACTTC
CASSLYRYYEQYF
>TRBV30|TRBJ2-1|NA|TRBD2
TGTGCCTGTGATCCCCCGGGACTAGCTACTGGTGAGCAGTTCTTC
CACDPPGLATGEQFF
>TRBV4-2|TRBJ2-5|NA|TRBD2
TGTGCCAGCAGCCGGGGAGCGGGAACCCAAGAGACCCAGTACTTC
CASSRGAGTQETQYF
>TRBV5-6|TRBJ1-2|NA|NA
TGTGCCAGCAGCTTGAACAGGATTAACTATGGCTACACCTTC
CASSLNRINYGYTF
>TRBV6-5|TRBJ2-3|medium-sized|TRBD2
TGTGCCAGCAGTTACGGTCTGGGTAGCGGGAGGGATACGCAGTATTTT
CASSYGLGSGRDTQYF
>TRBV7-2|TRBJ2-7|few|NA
TGTGCCAGCAGCTTAGACCGGAGCTCCTACGAGCAGTACTTC
CASSLDRSSYEQYF
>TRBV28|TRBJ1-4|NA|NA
TGTGCCAGCAGTTTGGCCCACGGGGGGTCCGAAAAACTGTTTTTT
CASSLAHGGSEKLFF
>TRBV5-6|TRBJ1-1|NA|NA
TGTGCCAGCAGTCATGACAGGAACACTGAAGCTTTCTTT
CASSHDRNTEAFF
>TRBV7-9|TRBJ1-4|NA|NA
TGTGCCAGCAGCTTTCAGGGAGGGAAACTGTTTTTT
CASSFQGGKLFF
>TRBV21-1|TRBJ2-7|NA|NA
TGTGCCAGCAGCAATAGTCGACTAACCTACGAGCAGTACTTC
CASSNSRLTYEQYF
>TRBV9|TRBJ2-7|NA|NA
TGTGCCAGCAGCGTAGGGGGCGGGGAGAGTGACGAGCAGTACTTC
CASSVGGGESDEQYF
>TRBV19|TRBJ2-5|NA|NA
TGTGCCAGTGGAGGACGACAGTCGGTGGGAGAGACCCAGTACTTC
CASGGRQSVGETQYF
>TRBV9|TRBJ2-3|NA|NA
TGTGCCAGCAGCGTAAGTCAGGGAACAGATACGCAGTATTTT
CASSVSQGTDTQYF
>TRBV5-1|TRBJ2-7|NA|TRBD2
TGCGCCAGCAGCTTGGCCGGCGGCGGGAGTGTCACCTACGAGCAGTACTTC
CASSLAGGGSVTYEQYF
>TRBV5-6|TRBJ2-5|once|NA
TGTGCCAGCAGCTCGAAAACAGTTCCAGAGACCCAGTACTTC
CASSSKTVPETQYF
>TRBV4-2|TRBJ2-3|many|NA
TGTGCCAGCAGCCAAGCTGGGGCGGCAACTCCCACAGATACGCAGTATTTT
CASSQAGAATPTDTQYF
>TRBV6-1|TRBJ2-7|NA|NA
TGTGCCAGCGCGTCAGAGCAGTACTTC
CASASEQYF
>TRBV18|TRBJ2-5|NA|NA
TGTGCCAGCTCACCTACGATAAGAGAGACCCAGTACTTC
CASSPTIRETQYF
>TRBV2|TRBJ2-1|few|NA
TGTGCCAGCAGTGAAGTTTTAGGTTCGAATGAGCAGTTCTTC
CASSEVLGSNEQFF
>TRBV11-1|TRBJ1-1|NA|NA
TGTGCCAGCAGCCAACTCTTAGGGGGTTGGCCTTTCTTT
CASSQLLGGWPFF
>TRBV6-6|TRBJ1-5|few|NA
TGTGCCAGCAGAAGGTTAGATCAGCCCCAGCATTTT
CASRRLDQPQHF
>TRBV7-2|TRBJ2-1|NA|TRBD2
TGTGCCAGCAGCTTACCACTCGGGACTAGCGGGAGAAATGAGCAGTTCTTC
CASSLPLGTSGRNEQFF
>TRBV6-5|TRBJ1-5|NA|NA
TGTGCCAGCAGTTATGAGGGGCGGCAGCCCCAGCATTTT
CASSYEGRQPQHF
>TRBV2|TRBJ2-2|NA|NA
TGTGCCAGCATTCAATCCACCCCCACCGGGGAGCTGTTTTTT
CASIQSTPTGELFF
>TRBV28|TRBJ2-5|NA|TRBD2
TGTGCCAGCAGCCCCTGGACTAGCCAGGAGACCCAGTACTTC
CASSPWTSQETQYF
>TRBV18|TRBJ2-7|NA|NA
TGTGCCAGCTCAGAATGGGCAGGTGAACCCTACGAGCAGTACTTC
CASSEWAGEPYEQYF
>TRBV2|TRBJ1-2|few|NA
TGTGCCAGCAGGGAAGTTACAGGGTACACCTTC
CASREVTGYTF
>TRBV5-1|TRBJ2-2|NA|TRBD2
TGCGCCAGCAGCTCGATAGCGGGAGCGGCCGGGGAGCTGTTTTTT
CASSSIAGAAGELFF
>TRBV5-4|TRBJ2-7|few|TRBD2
TGTGCCAGCAGCCCCAGACTAGCGGGAGGGTCCTACGAGCAGTACTTC
CASSPRLAGGSYEQYF
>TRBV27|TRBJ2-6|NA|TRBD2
TGTGCCAGCAGTTTATCTATCAGGGACTATCTCCTTGGGGCCAACGTCCTGACTTTC
CASSLSIRDYLLGANVLTF
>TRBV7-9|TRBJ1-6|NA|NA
TGTGCCAGCAGCTTAAGCGCAGGGGACGCACCCCTCCACTTT
CASSLSAGDAPLHF
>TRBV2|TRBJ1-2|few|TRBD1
TGTGCCAGCAGTGCCCGGGACAGGGACTCTGGCTACACCTTC
CASSARDRDSGYTF
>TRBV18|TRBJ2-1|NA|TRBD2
TGTGCCAGCTCACCAACAGCGGGAGGGCCGGTCGAGCAGTTCTTC
CASSPTAGGPVEQFF
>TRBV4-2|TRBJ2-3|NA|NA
TGTGCCAGCAGCCACCGGGGACTGCCCACAGATACGCAGTATTTT
CASSHRGLPTDTQYF
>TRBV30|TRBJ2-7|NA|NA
TGTGCCTGGGACCTCGGACGAGGCTACGAGCAGTACTTC
CAWDLGRGYEQYF
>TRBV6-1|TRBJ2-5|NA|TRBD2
TGTGCCAGCAGTGAAGTCGGTAGCGGGAAGTTCCAAGAGACCCAGTACTTC
CASSEVGSGKFQETQYF
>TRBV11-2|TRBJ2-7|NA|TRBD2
TGTGCCAGCAGCTTACCGACTAGCGGGGTATACGAGCAGTACTTC
CASSLPTSGVYEQYF
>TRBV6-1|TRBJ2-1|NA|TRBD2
TGTGCCAGTTGGACTAGCGGCTACAATGAGCAGTTCTTC
CASWTSGYNEQFF
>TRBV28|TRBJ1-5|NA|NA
TGTGCCTTAGGGGAGGTAGGGGGACCCCAGCATTTT
CALGEVGGPQHF
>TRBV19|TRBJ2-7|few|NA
TGTGCCAGTAGTATGGTTCAGGACTACGAGCAGTACTTC
CASSMVQDYEQYF
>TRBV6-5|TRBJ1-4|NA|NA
TGTGCCAGCAGTTACTCGTCCGGGGTTAATGAAAAACTGTTTTTT
CASSYSSGVNEKLFF
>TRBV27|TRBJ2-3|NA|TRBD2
TGTGCCAGCAGTTTATCCCCCCCGGGACTAGCGGGAGATGTGGGTACGCAGTATTTT
CASSLSPPGLAGDVGTQYF
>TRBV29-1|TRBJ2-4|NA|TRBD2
TGCAGCGTTGAAGAGGGGGGGACTAGCGGGAGTAACATTCAGTACTTC
CSVEEGGTSGSNIQYF
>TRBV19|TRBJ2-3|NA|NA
TGTGCCAGTAGCAACAGGGCTGGAGATACGCAGTATTTT
CASSNRAGDTQYF
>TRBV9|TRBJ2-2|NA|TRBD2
TGTGCCAGCAGCGTTTTGACTAGCGGGGGCACCGGGGAGCTGTTTTTT
CASSVLTSGGTGELFF
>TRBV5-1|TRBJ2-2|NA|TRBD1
TGCGCCAGCAGCGCTGGGACAGACTACACCGGGGAGCTGTTTTTT
CASSAGTDYTGELFF
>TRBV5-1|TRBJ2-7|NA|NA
NA
CASSFGPGLDYEQYF
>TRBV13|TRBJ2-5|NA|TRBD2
TGTGCCAGCAGTTCCGTAGCGGGGGAGGCCGTGGAGACCCAGTACTTC
CASSSVAGEAVETQYF
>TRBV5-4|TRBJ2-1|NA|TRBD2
TGTGCCAGCAGCGTCGGACTAGCGGGATCCATTTTGGTGTTTAATGAGCAGTTCTTC
CASSVGLAGSILVFNEQFF
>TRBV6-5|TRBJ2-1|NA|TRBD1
TGTGCCAGCCTTGACGCCCGACAGGGGGCTTTTGAGCAGTTCTTC
CASLDARQGAFEQFF
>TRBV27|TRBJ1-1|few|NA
TGTGCCAGCAGTTTAGGCGACAGATGGACTGAAGCTTTCTTT
CASSLGDRWTEAFF
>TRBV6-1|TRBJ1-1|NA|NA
TGTGCCAGCAGCCAGACAGCCACTGAAGCTTTCTTT
CASSQTATEAFF